In its sample, the clone carrying this TCR beta chain was seen a few times. Its target is unknown. Both 60 Vbeta primers and 13 Jbeta primers went into the PCR. The data were produced by immunoSEQ multiplex PCR, yet TCRdb's version contains in-frame clones alone and is incomplete. The sample contains approximately 220,000 clones, roughly 80% of which appear only once. This specimen belongs to a study of cytomegalovirus exposure and HLA in healthy donors. Whole-study findings and limits: As immune exposure information, only CMV serostatus was available. One variant, a missense change in DCLRE1C, was linked in a later analysis to TCR beta V- and J-gene trimming.

The specimen was PBMCs. The TCR sequence derives from a man under 40 in good health and CMV-seronegative.

The CDR3 coding sequence is TGCGCCAGCAGCCAAATACAGGGGGGGGACACTGAAGCTTTCTTT. It translates to CASSQIQGGDTEAFF. V usage is TRBV4-3 and J usage is TRBJ1-1, with TRBD1 identical over 8 bases. This CDR3 has 15 amino acids. Germline loops: CDR1 LGHNA, CDR2 YSLEER. V lost 2 bases and J lost 3; bases outside the gene matches: 5.